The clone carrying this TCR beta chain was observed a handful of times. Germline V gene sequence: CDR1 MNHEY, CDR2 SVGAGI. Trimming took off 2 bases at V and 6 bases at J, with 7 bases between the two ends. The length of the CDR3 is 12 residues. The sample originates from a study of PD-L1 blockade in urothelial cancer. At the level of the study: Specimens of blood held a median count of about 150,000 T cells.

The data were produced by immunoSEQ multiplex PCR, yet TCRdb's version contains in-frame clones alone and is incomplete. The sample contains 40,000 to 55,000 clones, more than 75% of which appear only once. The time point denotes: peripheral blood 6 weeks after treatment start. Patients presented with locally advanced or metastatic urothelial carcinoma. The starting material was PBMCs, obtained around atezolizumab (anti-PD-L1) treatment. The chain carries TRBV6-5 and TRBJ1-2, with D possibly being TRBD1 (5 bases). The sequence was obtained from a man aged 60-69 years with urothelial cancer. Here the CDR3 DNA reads TGTGCCAGCAGTTACCAGGGAAATGGCTACACCTTC. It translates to CASSYQGNGYTF.